Reported below is one TCR beta chain. The antigen remains undetermined. Treatment-naive patients with stable or active relapsing-remitting disease served as multiple sclerosis controls. Negative isolation was used for CD8+ and CD4+ T cells, and FACS enrichment was applied to TEMRA cells. These data are taken from a study of CD8 T cells in Susac syndrome. Findings of the study overall: An acknowledgment was made by the study that its TCR sequencing and HLA analysis involved relatively few individuals.

RNA, at roughly 0.45 to 1 ug, was reverse transcribed with random hexamers. Amplification of the TCR beta CDR3 was carried out by immunoSEQ multiplex PCR, which spanned a total of 54 Vbeta and 13 Jbeta segments. MiXCR, applied by TCRdb to the immunoSEQ multiplex PCR reads, yields one record per CDR3 protein. The data show some 260,000 distinct CDR3 sequences, about 88% seen once. This CDR3 comprises 16 residues. Between the trimmed V and J ends, which lost 3 bases and 4 bases, there was a span of 18 bases. Germline V gives CDR1 SNHLY, CDR2 FYNNEI. The sequenced material came from CD8+ T cells from PBMCs. This receptor was taken from a human donor with multiple sclerosis. The V and J genes are TRBV2 and TRBJ1-1; the D is unclear. CDR3: CASSDAGRGLTTEAFF. In nucleotides, the CDR3 is TGTGCCAGCAGTGATGCGGGAAGAGGCCTGACCACTGAAGCTTTCTTT.